This is a list of T cell receptor beta chains from one sample in a study of CD8+ T cells in alopecia areata. Produced via immunoSEQ multiplex PCR; TCRdb's table is partial and in-frame only. In the table there are around 190,000 clones, roughly 60% of which are singletons. This material consisted of CD4+ T cells sorted from blood, taken at week 24, from a patient treated with tofacitinib. Every receptor here comes from a human donor with alopecia areata. Each CDR3 is given with its conserved first and last residue. A D gene is named only where the DNA matches it firmly. Size tells how often a clone was seen (once, few, many) or the class of an expanded clone, and some rows leave it out.

CDR3nt,CDR3aa,abundance,d_gene,j_gene,v_gene
TGTGCCAGCAGTGACCAACTCGAAGGGGATACGCAGTATTTT,CASSDQLEGDTQYF,.,.,TRBJ2-3,TRBV25-1
TGCGCCAGCAGCCAAGAAGGGCGTCCACCCCTCCACTTT,CASSQEGRPPLHF,many,.,TRBJ1-6,TRBV4-3
TGTGCCTGGAGTCATACAGGTGGGACTGAAGCTTTCTTT,CAWSHTGGTEAFF,.,.,TRBJ1-1,TRBV30
TGTGCCAGCAGCTTAGATCTTTTAGTTTGGCAGACGAACACCGGGGAGCTGTTTTTT,CASSLDLLVWQTNTGELFF,few,.,TRBJ2-2,TRBV11-2
TGTGCCAGCAGCCCCCGATCCGGTCCCACAGATACGCAGTATTTT,CASSPRSGPTDTQYF,.,.,TRBJ2-3,TRBV9
TGCAGCGTTGTGGGCGGTACAGCAACTAATGAAAAACTGTTTTTT,CSVVGGTATNEKLFF,few,.,TRBJ1-4,TRBV29-1
TGTGCCATCAGTTCGCGGGGAGAGGGTCAGCCCCAGCATTTT,CAISSRGEGQPQHF,few,.,TRBJ1-5,TRBV10-3
TGCAGCGTTTCCTCCGGGACAGGGGAGGGGAATCAGCCCCAGCATTTT,CSVSSGTGEGNQPQHF,.,TRBD1,TRBJ1-5,TRBV29-1
TGTGCCAGCAGTGTCGCCGGATACGAGCAGTACTTC,CASSVAGYEQYF,few,.,TRBJ2-7,TRBV25-1
TGTGCCAGCAGCCAAGCGCCAAACAGGGTACGGGGCTACACCTTC,CASSQAPNRVRGYTF,.,.,TRBJ1-2,TRBV7-2
TGTGCCACCAGCAGAGGACAGGGTTGGGACACAGATACGCAGTATTTT,CATSRGQGWDTDTQYF,.,TRBD1,TRBJ2-3,TRBV15
TGTGCTAGTGAACGGGGGTTGGCTGAAGCTTTCTTT,CASERGLAEAFF,few,.,TRBJ1-1,TRBV12-5
TGTGCCAGCAGCTCCGGGACTAGTAACACCGGGGAGCTGTTTTTT,CASSSGTSNTGELFF,.,TRBD2,TRBJ2-2,TRBV14
TGTGCCAGCAGCTTCCTATGGGACAGGGGTGAGGAAGAGACCCAGTACTTC,CASSFLWDRGEEETQYF,.,TRBD1,TRBJ2-5,TRBV7-3
TGTGCCAGTAGCGCCCGGGGGCGAGGCTACACCTTC,CASSARGRGYTF,.,.,TRBJ1-2,TRBV19
TGCGCCAGCAGTCCTGTGGGCAGGGTTGAGGGGGATGGCGGCTACACCTTC,CASSPVGRVEGDGGYTF,.,.,TRBJ1-2,TRBV23-1
TGTGCCAGCAGCCCACAGACAGGAGGGTACACTGAAGCTTTCTTT,CASSPQTGGYTEAFF,few,.,TRBJ1-1,TRBV7-6
TGCAGCGTTGTAGACTTTGAAGCTTTCTTT,CSVVDFEAFF,.,.,TRBJ1-1,TRBV29-1
TGTGCCTGGAGCGTTCGAAGATGGAACCCCCTCCACTTT,CAWSVRRWNPLHF,.,.,TRBJ1-6,TRBV30
TGTGCCACCAGCAGAGGTGGGACAGCTCAGCCCCAGCATTTT,CATSRGGTAQPQHF,.,TRBD1,TRBJ1-5,TRBV15
TGCAGCGTTGGTCCGTCCTTGGGTGACAATGAGCAGTTCTTC,CSVGPSLGDNEQFF,.,.,TRBJ2-1,TRBV29-1
TGCGCCAGCAGCTCCTACGAGCAGTACTTC,CASSSYEQYF,.,.,TRBJ2-7,TRBV5-1
TGTGCCAGCAGCTTAGTACAGCTAACAGATACGCAGTATTTT,CASSLVQLTDTQYF,.,.,TRBJ2-3,TRBV7-2
TGCAGCGTTAGGGACACTGAAGCTTTCTTT,CSVRDTEAFF,few,.,TRBJ1-1,TRBV29-1
TGCAGCGTTGGTCGTGAGCTTACTGAAGCTTTCTTT,CSVGRELTEAFF,.,.,TRBJ1-1,TRBV29-1
TGCGCCAGCAGCTCCGGACTAGCGGGGGGCCAACCATACAATGAGCAGTTCTTC,CASSSGLAGGQPYNEQFF,.,TRBD2,TRBJ2-1,TRBV5-1